This T cell receptor (beta chain) was recovered during a study of CD8+CD57+ T cells in acquired aplastic anemia. Study findings and constraints: Patients and controls were not found to differ significantly in CD8+ Simpson's diversity. The number of CD8+ CDR3 sequences shared by patients and controls was twenty-nine.

To note about this clonotype: The antigen remains undetermined. A read error is possible here, since a much larger clone lies one base away.

Selection for sequencing was limited to patients who had shown CD8+CD57+ cell expansion by flow cytometry. All participating patients were living with severe acquired aplastic anemia. Among the patients, none had received any therapy at the time of blood sampling. CDR1 is LNHDA, CDR2 SQIVND, per germline (reference sequence). The V gene end was trimmed by 6 bases and the J gene end by 0 bases; junction bases not matched to a gene: 10. This CDR3 is built from 17 residues. Profiling of TCR beta VDJ combinations and CDR3 sequences used genomic DNA as template. TCRdb used MiXCR to reprocess the reads, holding one entry per CDR3 protein. The data contain approximately 300,000 distinct CDR3 sequences, about 50% of them singletons.

The sequencing input was sorted CD4+, CD8+, or CD8+CD57+ T cells (not recorded which) from PBMCs. This chain connects TRBV19 to TRBJ1-3; TRBD1 matches at 8 bases. The clonotype was recovered from a human donor with aplastic anemia. The CDR3 protein is CASSATTGAPSGNTIYF. For the CDR3, the DNA is TGTGCCAGTAGCGCTACGACAGGGGCCCCCTCTGGAAACACCATATATTTT.